This is a list of T cell receptor beta chains from one sample in a study of T-cell memory formation after mild COVID-19. TCRdb recomputed calls from the 5' RACE reads with MiXCR, one row per CDR3 protein. The data show just under 150,000 distinct CDR3 sequences, roughly a fifth seen once. The sample comprised PBMCs or a T cell subset sorted from them (not recorded which). These receptors came from an adult woman who had mild COVID-19 (a few samples of this study predate the infection). Cell type and time point are not known. The CDR3 runs from the conserved cysteine through the conserved F or W. The order of the fields is V gene, D gene, clone size, J gene, CDR3 DNA, CDR3 protein. A D gene is named only where the DNA matches it firmly. Rows give clone size only sometimes, using once, few, many, or a class for an expanded clone.

TRBV20-1	-	-	TRBJ2-7	TGCAGTGCTAAGACAGGCCCAGGGGAGCAGTACTTC	CSAKTGPGEQYF
TRBV30	TRBD1	-	TRBJ1-2	TGTGCCTGGAATCGGCAGGGGGCGAATGGCTACACCTTC	CAWNRQGANGYTF
TRBV18	TRBD1	-	TRBJ2-7	TGTGCCAGCTCGCACCGGGACAGGGGATACGAGCAGTACTTC	CASSHRDRGYEQYF
TRBV20-1	-	-	TRBJ1-2	TGCAGTGCTAGTGGCGGATTAACCTATGGCTACACCTTC	CSASGGLTYGYTF
TRBV7-6	-	-	TRBJ2-7	TGTGCCAGCTCGGCGGGACACGGAAACTACGAGCAGTACTTC	CASSAGHGNYEQYF
TRBV18	-	-	TRBJ1-1	TGTGCCAGCTCACAGGGGAAGGGACGGCTGAACACTGAAGCTTTCTTT	CASSQGKGRLNTEAFF
TRBV12-3/TRBV12-4	-	-	TRBJ2-5	TGTGCCAGCAGTTCCCTAGCGAACCAAGAGACCCAGTACTTC	CASSSLANQETQYF
TRBV4-1	-	few	TRBJ2-4	TGCGCCAGCAGCCAGCCTGTAGCCAAAAACATTCAGTACTTC	CASSQPVAKNIQYF
TRBV29-1	-	-	TRBJ1-2	TGCAGCGTTGCGAATCGTTTAAACTATGGCTACACCTTC	CSVANRLNYGYTF
TRBV4-2	TRBD2	few	TRBJ2-1	TGTGCCAGCCGCGGGACTAGCGGATACAATGAGCAGTTCTTC	CASRGTSGYNEQFF
TRBV6-2/TRBV6-3	TRBD1	few	TRBJ2-7	TGTGCCAGCAGTCCACTTGGACAGGTCTACGAGCAGTACTTC	CASSPLGQVYEQYF
TRBV20-1	TRBD1	-	TRBJ2-5	TGCAGTGCCCAGACAGGGGGCTTGGAGACCCAGTACTTC	CSAQTGGLETQYF
TRBV20-1	TRBD2	-	TRBJ2-7	TGCAGTGCTAGAGAGCGACTAGCGGGGGTTCCCCCCTACGAGCAGTACTTC	CSARERLAGVPPYEQYF
TRBV29-1	-	few	TRBJ1-1	TGCAGCGTCGAAAGCACAGGGAACACTGAAGCTTTCTTT	CSVESTGNTEAFF
TRBV3-1	-	-	TRBJ1-1	TGTGCCAGCAGCCCCCCCTCGCGTGGGGCTGAAGCTTTCTTT	CASSPPSRGAEAFF
TRBV4-1	-	-	TRBJ2-5	TGCGCCAGCAGCCTGATGGGGGGTCGAGGGGAGACCCAGTACTTC	CASSLMGGRGETQYF
TRBV2	TRBD1	-	TRBJ1-2	TGTGCCAGCAGCCGACAGGGGGCTAACTATGGCTACACCTTC	CASSRQGANYGYTF